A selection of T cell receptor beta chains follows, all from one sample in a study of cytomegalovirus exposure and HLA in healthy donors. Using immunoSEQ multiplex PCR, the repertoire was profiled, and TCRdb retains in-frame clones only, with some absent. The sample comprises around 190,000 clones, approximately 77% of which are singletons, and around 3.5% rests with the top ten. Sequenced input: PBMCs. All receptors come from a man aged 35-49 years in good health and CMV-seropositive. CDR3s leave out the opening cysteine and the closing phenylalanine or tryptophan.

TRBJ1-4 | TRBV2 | ASKAGTPTNEKLF
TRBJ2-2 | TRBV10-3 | AISDFHRGRNTGELF
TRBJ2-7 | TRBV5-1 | ASSHRDRDGEQY
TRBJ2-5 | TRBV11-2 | ASSLWRRETQY
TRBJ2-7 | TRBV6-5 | ASTPQELAGYEQY
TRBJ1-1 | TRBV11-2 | ASSLERLTGKNTEAF
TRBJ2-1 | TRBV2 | ASRGTSGSTEF
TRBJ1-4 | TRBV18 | ASSPHPFGATNEKLF
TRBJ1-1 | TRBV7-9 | ASSSRQGRSTEAF
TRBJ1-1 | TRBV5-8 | ASSYDRGDTEAF
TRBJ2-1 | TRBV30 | AWSVSRSAGWSDEQF
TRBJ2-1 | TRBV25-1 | ASSSDYYNEQF
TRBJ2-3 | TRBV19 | ASSEGATDTQY
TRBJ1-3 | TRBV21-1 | ASSKKGGCLNTIY
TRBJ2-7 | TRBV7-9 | ASSPLADAVKAGEQY
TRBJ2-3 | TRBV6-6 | ASSYDSGAGTDTQY
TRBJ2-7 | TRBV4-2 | ASSQVTGGKPYEQY
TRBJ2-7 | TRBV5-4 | ASSLDLAGGREQY
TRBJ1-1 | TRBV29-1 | SVGQGLNTEAF
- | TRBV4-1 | ASSQVSGDSTYEQY
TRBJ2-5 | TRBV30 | AWTRGGLRRETQY
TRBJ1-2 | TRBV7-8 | ASSLAPGFNYGYT
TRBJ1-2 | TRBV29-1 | SALGLNYGYT
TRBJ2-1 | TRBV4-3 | ASSHVGTAGTRNEQF
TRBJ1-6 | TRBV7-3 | ASSLGTANSPLH
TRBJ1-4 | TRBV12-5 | ASGLVLGAQNEKLF
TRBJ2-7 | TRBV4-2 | ASSRTGEFYEQY
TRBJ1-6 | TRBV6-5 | ASSYSTGGGSPLH
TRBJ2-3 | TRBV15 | ATSPTRDSDTQY
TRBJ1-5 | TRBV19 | ASSLRTGEGNQPQH
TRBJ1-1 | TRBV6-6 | ASSYRGGTAEAF
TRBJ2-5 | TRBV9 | ASSFGTEETQY
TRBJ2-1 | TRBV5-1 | ASSLPWTGVYDEQF
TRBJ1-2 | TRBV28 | ASSLTIESGTGGRYGYT
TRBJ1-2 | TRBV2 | ASNKDRDGDGYT
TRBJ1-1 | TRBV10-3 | AISERTGITEAF
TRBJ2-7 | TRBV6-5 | ASSQEVAGNEQY
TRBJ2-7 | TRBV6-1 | ASSAPAGTSYEQY
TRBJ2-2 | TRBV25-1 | ASSPRGGVSPGELF
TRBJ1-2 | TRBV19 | ASTLSGGTEPWQRYT
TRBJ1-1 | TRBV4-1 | ASSQEQNTEAF
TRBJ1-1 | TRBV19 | ASSPLGGTRLTEAF